The 5 T cell receptor beta chains below come from one sample, sequenced in a study of Graves' ophthalmopathy and Graves' hyperthyroidism. Using RNA transcripts, the TCR beta CDR3 regions were amplified. Following a first-round RT-PCR that used HTBI primers, a second-round multiplex PCR was carried out. One entry per CDR3 protein, called by TCRdb with MiXCR from the multiplex PCR reads. The profile shows some 520,000 distinct CDR3 sequences, around an eighth of them singletons. Sequenced sample: blood. The receptors derive from a woman in her twenties or thirties with Graves' ophthalmopathy.

This chain joins TRBV11-2 and TRBJ2-1, with 11 bases that match TRBD2. CDR1 is SGHAT, CDR2 FQNNGV, per germline. The V segment lost 0 bases and the J segment 9 bases; nucleotides outside the gene matches: 10. This CDR3 region has 17 residues. In DNA form, the CDR3 reads TGTGCCAGCAGCTTAGATCTTAGCGGGGGGGCACATGGTGAGCAGTTCTTC. Its translation: CASSLDLSGGAHGEQFF. The whole variable domain, filled in from reference TRBV11-2 and TRBJ2-1, reads EAGVAQSPRYKIIEKRQSVAFWCNPISGHATLYWYQQILGQGPKLLIQFQNNGVVDDSQLPKDRFSAERLKGVDSTLKIQPAKLEDSAVYLCASSLDLSGGAHGEQFFGPGTRLTVL.

This clonotype appeared many times. The rearrangement links TRBV6-1 to TRBJ1-1; D is possibly TRBD1 (6 bases). Germline CDR1 and CDR2: MNHNS and SASEGT. The CDR3 is 16 residues long. V was shortened by 0 bases and J by 6 bases, with 17 bases between the two germline ends. The CDR3 spells CASSEAGQQGSAEAFF. The CDR3 coding sequence is TGTGCCAGCAGTGAAGCCGGGCAACAGGGAAGCGCTGAAGCTTTCTTT.

The chain combines TRBV12-3 or TRBV12-4 with TRBJ2-4; 11 positions match TRBD2. The CDR3 extends over 13 amino acids. Germline trimming cut 6 bases from V and 9 bases from J; bases unmatched to any gene: 4. CDR3 in amino acids: CASSPGLAGIQYF. The CDR3 DNA reads as TGTGCCAGCAGCCCTGGACTAGCGGGCATTCAGTACTTC.

The sample holds a few counts of this clonotype. The V gene is TRBV4-1, the J gene TRBJ1-1; TRBD1 might be the D (5 bases). CDR3 length: 15 amino acids. CDR1 and CDR2 from the germline V gene are MGHRA and YSYEKL. V was trimmed by 1 base and J by 4 bases, leaving 13 bases between them. CDR3 residues: CASSQGGQIFTEAFF. The CDR3 bases are TGCGCCAGCAGCCAAGGGGGCCAGATTTTCACTGAAGCTTTCTTT.

This clonotype was detected ten times or more. The rearrangement uses TRBV7-8 and TRBJ1-6; a possible D gene is TRBD1 (6 bases). Germline V gene sequence: CDR1 SGHVS, CDR2 FQNEAQ. This CDR3 has 17 amino acids. V lost 0 bases to trimming and J lost 9 bases, with 18 bases between them. The CDR3 coding sequence is TGTGCCAGCAGCTTAGCCCCGGGGGCGGAATACACTTCACCCCTCCACTTT. Protein: CASSLAPGAEYTSPLHF.